The subject of this entry is one T cell receptor beta chain. The data were taken from a study of identical twins. TCRdb re-analysed the 5' RACE reads in MiXCR, keeping a single row per CDR3 protein. Found here are 450,000 to 600,000 distinct CDR3 sequences, 20% to 25% of them singletons; the top ten hold 0.48%. Trimming cost V 0 bases and J 4 bases, with 7 bases left between them. The CDR3 spans 14 residues. Germline CDR1 reads SGHRS; CDR2 reads YFSETQ. This same sample was also taken into another study, of yellow fever vaccine responses in identical twins.

Sequenced input: CD4+ T cells sorted from blood. V usage is TRBV5-1 and J usage is TRBJ2-2; D ambiguous. The sequence came from a woman aged 18-29 years in good health. The CDR3 is CASSLEPVTGELFF. CDR3 DNA sequence: TGCGCCAGCAGCTTGGAACCCGTCACCGGGGAGCTGTTTTTT.